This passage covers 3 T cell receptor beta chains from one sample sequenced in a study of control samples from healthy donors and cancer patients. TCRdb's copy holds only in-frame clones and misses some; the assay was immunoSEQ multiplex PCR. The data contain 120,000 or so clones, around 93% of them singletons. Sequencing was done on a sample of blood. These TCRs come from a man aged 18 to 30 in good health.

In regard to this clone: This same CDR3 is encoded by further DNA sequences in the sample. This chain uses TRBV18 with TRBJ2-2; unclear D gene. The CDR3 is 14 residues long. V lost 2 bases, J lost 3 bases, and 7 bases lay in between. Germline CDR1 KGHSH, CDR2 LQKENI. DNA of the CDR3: TGTGCCAGCTCACCAAGGGCAGACACCGGGGAGCTGTTTTTT. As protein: CASSPRADTGELFF. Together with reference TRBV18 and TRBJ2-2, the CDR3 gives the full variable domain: NAGVMQNPRHLVRRRGQEARLRCSPMKGHSHVYWYRQLPEEGLKFMVYLQKENIIDESGMPKERFSAEFPKEGPSILRIQQVVRGDSAAYFCASSPRADTGELFFGEGSRLTVL.

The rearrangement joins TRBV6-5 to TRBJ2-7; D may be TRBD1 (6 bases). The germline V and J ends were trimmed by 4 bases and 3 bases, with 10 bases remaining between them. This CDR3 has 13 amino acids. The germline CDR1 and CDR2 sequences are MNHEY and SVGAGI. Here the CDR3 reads CASSSGQSYEQYF. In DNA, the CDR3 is TGTGCCAGCAGTTCCGGACAGAGCTACGAGCAGTACTTC.

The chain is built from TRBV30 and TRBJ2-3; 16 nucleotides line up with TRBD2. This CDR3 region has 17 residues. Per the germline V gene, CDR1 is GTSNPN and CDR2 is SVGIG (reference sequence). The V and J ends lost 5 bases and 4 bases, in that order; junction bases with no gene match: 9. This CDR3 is CAWQGLAGGQSADTQYF. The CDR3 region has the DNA TGTGCCTGGCAGGGACTAGCGGGGGGGCAATCAGCAGATACGCAGTATTTT.